This paragraph reports one TCR beta chain. Its target is unknown. The data stem from a study of vaccination effects on CD4 cells after COVID-19. Study information: Antigen-specific CD4+ T cells expanded by the ViraFEST assay with viral peptide pools were then sequenced.

Isolating CD4+ T cells followed approximately 10 days of culture. Half-medium changes using IL-2 medium occurred on days 3 and 7. Findings and limits, study-wide: Nearly all vaccine-induced clones in healthy recipients recognized only SARS-CoV-2.

Clones were sequenced by immunoSEQ multiplex PCR, and TCRdb holds only the in-frame ones, with some missing. Of tens of thousands of clones listed, about two thirds are singletons. Sequenced here: CD4+ T cells from PBMCs cultured without peptide, sampled before COVID-19 vaccination. The origin of this receptor is a human donor who received a COVID-19 vaccine.

The CDR3 nucleotides are TGTGCCAGCAGCTCCAGACAGGTTCATTCCGCTGCGCGAAGCACAGATACGCAGTATTTT. It codes for CASSSRQVHSAARSTDTQYF. V gene TRBV5-5 combines with J gene TRBJ2-3; maybe TRBD1 (6 bases). From germline, CDR1 is SGHKS and CDR2 YYEKEE (reference sequence). The V end was cut by 3 bases, the J end by 0 bases, with 26 bases between. CDR3 length: 20 residues.